What follows are 24 T cell receptor beta chains derived from one specimen sequenced in a study of identical twins. TCRdb redid the calling of the 5' RACE reads with MiXCR, one entry per CDR3 protein. This table has some 790,000 distinct CDR3 sequences, 15% to 20% appearing once. These same data were also listed under a study on T cells expressing NK-cell markers.

Sequenced input: PBMCs. All receptors derive from a young woman in good health.

The CDR3 sequence is CASASALSYTDTQYF. CDR3 nucleotide sequence: TGCGCCAGCGCATCGGCGCTAAGCTACACAGATACGCAGTATTTT. This chain links TRBV5-1 with TRBJ2-3, with D unresolved. Trimming took off 7 bases at V and 2 bases at J, with 17 bases between the two ends. There are 15 residues in the CDR3. Per the germline V gene, CDR1 is SGHRS and CDR2 is YFSETQ.

This clonotype has more than one count but fewer than ten. The chain uses TRBV29-1 and TRBJ2-3, with D possibly matching TRBD2 (5 bases). Per germline, CDR1 SQVTM and CDR2 ANQGSEA. V was clipped by 6 bases and J by 3 bases, with 22 bases between them. The CDR3 is 16 residues long. CDR3 in amino acids: CSVPSGSEWRTDTQYF. CDR3 nucleotide sequence: TGCAGCGTCCCCTCGGGAAGTGAATGGAGGACAGATACGCAGTATTTT.

This chain's CDR3 is CASSYTDDSWGAANVLTF. The CDR3 DNA reads TGTGCCAGCAGTTACACGGACGATAGTTGGGGGGCGGCCAACGTCCTGACTTTC. The J gene is TRBJ2-6, the V gene TRBV6-5; D may match TRBD1 or TRBD2 (6 bases each). The length of the CDR3 is 18 residues. Trimming removed 2 bases at V and 6 bases at J, with 20 bases between. Germline V gene lookup returns CDR1 MNHEY and CDR2 SVGAGI.

The rearrangement links TRBV20-1 to TRBJ1-3; no definite D call. V was trimmed by 6 bases and J by 4 bases, leaving 10 bases between them. The length of the CDR3 is 12 residues. Germline CDR1 and CDR2: DFQATT and SNEGSKA (reference sequence). The DNA of the CDR3 is TGCAGTGCCGAGACACCAGGAAACACCATATATTTT. The encoded protein is CSAETPGNTIYF.

This chain uses TRBV14 with TRBJ2-5, with unresolved D. V lost 4 bases and J lost 4, with 7 bases in between. Germline lookup yields CDR1 SGHDN and CDR2 FVKESK. The CDR3 has 12 amino acids. The CDR3 is CASSRVSETQYF. For the CDR3, the DNA is TGTGCCAGCAGCCGGGTTTCAGAGACCCAGTACTTC.

This clonotype was observed a handful of times. The V call is TRBV7-9, the J call TRBJ1-3; D unclear. The CDR3 has 12 amino acids. Trimming shortened V by 0 bases and J by 10 bases, and 7 bases separated the two germline ends. In germline, CDR1 is SEHNR, CDR2 FQNEAQ (reference sequence). CDR3 region: CASSLADKTIYF. The CDR3 region has the DNA TGTGCCAGCAGCTTAGCCGACAAGACCATATATTTT.

This sequence joins TRBV11-1 and TRBJ1-4; D call uncertain. Germline V gives CDR1 SGHAT, CDR2 FQDESV (reference sequence). CDR3 size: 20 residues. Trimming removed 5 bases from V and 1 base from J, with 26 bases in between. In DNA, the CDR3 is TGTGCCAGCAGCGAGCCCGGGGTTTTGCTCCGTCTGGGAACTAATGAAAAACTGTTTTTT. This codes for CASSEPGVLLRLGTNEKLFF.

This clonotype was recorded a few times. The chain joins TRBV7-9 to TRBJ2-1; 9 bases fit TRBD2. The CDR3 length is 15 residues. V trimming: 5 bases; J trimming: 7 bases; junction bases outside the gene matches: 9. Germline loops: CDR1 SEHNR, CDR2 FQNEAQ (reference sequence). CDR3: CASSAPAGGPNEQFF. Here the CDR3 DNA reads TGTGCCAGCAGCGCCCCTGCGGGAGGGCCAAATGAGCAGTTCTTC.

A few counts support this clonotype. The chain uses TRBV20-1 and TRBJ2-1; maybe TRBD1 (6 bases). Looked up from germline, CDR1 is DFQATT and CDR2 is SNEGSKA (reference sequence). The germline V and J ends were trimmed by 3 bases and 8 bases, with 14 bases remaining between them. This CDR3 contains 13 residues. The DNA of the CDR3 is TGCAGTGCTAGTCAGGGGATTGTCTATGAGCAGTTCTTC. This sequence encodes CSASQGIVYEQFF.

As DNA, the CDR3 is TGTGCCAGCGTCTTGGTCGGGGTTAACTATGGCTACACCTTC. Encoded protein: CASVLVGVNYGYTF. The chain recombines TRBV12-3 or TRBV12-4 with TRBJ1-2; D call uncertain. The CDR3 length is 14 residues. V lost 8 bases, J lost 1 base, and 14 bases lay in between.

With regard to this clonotype: Relative to the germline gene, one junction end is altered; a read error may explain this. This chain connects TRBV6-5 to TRBJ1-2, with D hard to call. The CDR3 contains 14 residues. CDR1 and CDR2 (germline): MNHEY, SVGAGI. The DNA of the CDR3 is TGTGCCAGCAGCTACTATAATTCGGTTGCAAGCTACACCTTC. Encoded protein: CASSYYNSVASYTF.

This chain joins TRBV11-1 and TRBJ2-1; maybe TRBD2 (5 bases). Germline CDR1 reads SGHAT; CDR2 reads FQDESV (reference sequence). The ends were cut back, 1 base at V and 5 bases at J, with 21 bases in the middle. CDR3 length equals 18 residues. CDR3 loop: CASSLVVWRADTDNEQFF. CDR3 coding DNA: TGTGCCAGCAGCTTAGTCGTATGGAGAGCGGATACCGACAATGAGCAGTTCTTC.

The chain couples TRBV14 to TRBJ2-5; D is ambiguous. V lost 0 bases to trimming and J lost 7 bases, with 15 bases between them. The CDR3 is made up of 15 amino acids. Germline V CDR1 and CDR2: SGHDN, FVKESK. CDR3 sequence reads: CASSQESGIGGTQYF. The CDR3 DNA reads TGTGCCAGCAGCCAAGAATCGGGCATTGGCGGGACCCAGTACTTC.

This clonotype was counted ten times or more. This sequence joins TRBV12-3 or TRBV12-4 and TRBJ2-1; D might be TRBD2 (6 bases). Trimming took off 5 bases at V and 3 bases at J, with 14 bases between the two ends. The CDR3 extends over 15 amino acids. The CDR3 loop is CASSSLAEGYNEQFF. The CDR3 DNA reads as TGTGCCAGCAGTAGTTTAGCGGAGGGCTACAATGAGCAGTTCTTC.

This clonotype came up many times. The CDR3 here is CATSLGTGDIQYF. The CDR3 coding sequence is TGTGCCACCAGCTTGGGGACAGGGGACATTCAGTACTTC. This chain connects TRBV15 to TRBJ2-4; 10 bases align to TRBD1. The ends lost 5 bases at V and 8 bases at J; junction bases unmatched: 3. The length of the CDR3 is 13 residues. Germline V gives CDR1 LNHNV, CDR2 YYDKDF (reference sequence).

This clonotype has just a few counts. The chain is built from TRBV12-3 or TRBV12-4 and TRBJ2-1; TRBD2 agrees at 9 bases. Trimming removed 6 bases from V and 6 bases from J; junction bases left unmatched: 6. The CDR3 runs 14 residues. The CDR3 sequence is CASSSGRSSNEQFF. CDR3 DNA: TGTGCCAGCAGCAGCGGGAGGTCCAGCAATGAGCAGTTCTTC.

This clonotype has just a few counts. The rearrangement links TRBV5-1 to TRBJ2-3; the D gene could be TRBD1 or TRBD2 (7 bases each). Germline-derived CDR1 and CDR2 are SGHRS and YFSETQ. The ends were cut back, 4 bases at V and 1 base at J, with 16 bases in the middle. This CDR3 is built from 16 residues. DNA of the CDR3: TGCGCCAGCAGCCCCTCCAGGGGGGGTGGCACAGATACGCAGTATTTT. It translates to CASSPSRGGGTDTQYF.

V and J are TRBV3-1 and TRBJ2-5, with TRBD2 matching 9 bases. CDR1 and CDR2 (germline): LGHDT, YNNKEL (reference sequence). The CDR3 is made up of 14 amino acids. Germline trimming cut 6 bases from V and 6 bases from J; bases unmatched to any gene: 8. The CDR3 region has the DNA TGTGCCAGCAGGAAAGCGGGGGGCGTGAAGACCCAGTACTTC. As protein: CASRKAGGVKTQYF.

V and J are TRBV27 and TRBJ2-5; D uncertain. Trimming removed 4 bases at V and 0 bases at J, with 12 bases between. Germline V gene sequence: CDR1 MNHEY, CDR2 SMNVEV (reference sequence). The length of the CDR3 is 15 residues. Here the CDR3 DNA reads TGTGCCAGCAGTTCTAGGACGGAATACCAAGAGACCCAGTACTTC. Translating it yields CASSSRTEYQETQYF.

In its sample, this clonotype was seen a few times. The chain links TRBV7-6 to TRBJ2-1; D gene ambiguous. Germline loops: CDR1 SGHVS, CDR2 FNYEAQ. The CDR3 is made up of 16 amino acids. Trimming took off 4 bases at V and 4 bases at J, with 17 bases between the two ends. The CDR3 region is CASSSSLGWVYNEQFF. In nucleotides, the CDR3 is TGTGCCAGCAGCTCGTCCCTAGGGTGGGTTTACAATGAGCAGTTCTTC.

In this sample, this clonotype turned up a few times. The chain is built from TRBV12-3 or TRBV12-4 and TRBJ1-5; D unresolved. Deletions cut 3 bases from V and 7 bases from J, with 4 bases between. The CDR3 has 11 residues. In DNA, the CDR3 is TGTGCCAGCAGTTTCAGCCAGCCCCAGCATTTT. Amino acids: CASSFSQPQHF.

The chain employs TRBV12-3 or TRBV12-4 and TRBJ2-7; no clear D. The CDR3 spans 13 residues. Between the trimmed V and J ends, which lost 0 bases and 6 bases, there was a span of 9 bases. CDR3 nucleotide sequence: TGTGCCAGCAGTTTAGCGCAGAGGAGCGAGCAGTACTTC. Its protein is CASSLAQRSEQYF.

This clonotype was observed a few times. V and J are TRBV5-1 and TRBJ2-5, with 9 bases matching TRBD1. This CDR3 is built from 17 residues. Germline CDR1 reads SGHRS; CDR2 reads YFSETQ. J was trimmed by 4 bases and V by 0 bases; bases with no gene match: 10. CDR3 amino acids: CASSLASKTGGAETQYF. The CDR3 DNA is TGCGCCAGCAGCTTGGCGTCCAAAACAGGGGGCGCAGAGACCCAGTACTTC.

Remarks on this clonotype: Relative to the germline gene, one junction end is altered; a read error may explain this. The gene calls are TRBV6-5 and TRBJ2-7, with D tentatively TRBD1 (6 bases). Germline V gene lookup returns CDR1 MNHEY and CDR2 SVGAGI. The CDR3 spans 14 residues. The CDR3 protein is CASRYWDISREQYF. CDR3 DNA sequence: TGTGCCAGCAGATACTGGGACATTTCGCGTGAGCAGTACTTC.